This T cell receptor (beta chain) was documented in a study of identical twins. Study-level findings and limits: Invariant populations such as MAIT and iNKT cells could partly muddle zero-insertion analyses. Conclusions relied on cross-sectional statistical analysis, not following the same donors.

Healthy Caucasians were all of the donors. V dropped 11 bases and J dropped 6 bases, with 25 bases sitting between them. This CDR3 comprises 16 residues. This clonotype was counted ten times or more. Its antigen is unknown. Unique molecular identifiers were present on the cDNA, which also gained a universal primer site by template switching. Each CDR3 protein is one row after TCRdb ran MiXCR on the 5' RACE reads. The sample lists roughly 630,000 distinct CDR3 sequences, 7.1% occurring once. These data are also associated with another study on yellow fever vaccine responses in identical twins.

The receptor was derived from a woman between 18 and 30 years old in good health. The rearrangement uses TRBV12-3 or TRBV12-4 and TRBJ2-2; the D gene is possibly TRBD1 (6 bases). The sample taken for sequencing was PBMCs. Here the CDR3 DNA reads TGTGCCTCCGGTCCCCTTTCGGCAGGGGCGGCCGGGGAGCTGTTTTTT. The encoded protein is CASGPLSAGAAGELFF.